This T cell receptor (beta chain) was sequenced in a study of Ad26.COV2.S vaccination and SARS-CoV-2 variants. For the study at large: A COV1001 Ad26.COV2.S trial-arm participant provided the sample. Overall study results and limits: Participants given vaccine showed non-spike TCR breadth similar to that of placebo recipients. Total T cell responses may have been underestimated by the TCR breadth and depth analyses.

The data were produced by immunoSEQ multiplex PCR, yet TCRdb's version contains in-frame clones alone and is incomplete. Of roughly 300,000 clones in the sample, 85% to 90% were seen once. As to this clone: Its antigen is currently unknown.

As to treatment: around 19 received Ad26.COV2.S at low or high dose, single or two shots; 5 received placebo; per-sample allocation not given. Day 63 after the first injection of vaccine or placebo was the sampling time. Adults aged 18-55 years in Boston included the donor. The germline gives CDR1 MNHEY, CDR2 SMNVEV (reference sequence). This CDR3 comprises 14 residues. Trimming cost V 1 base and J 2 bases, with 9 bases left between them. The chain couples TRBV27 to TRBJ2-7, with D perhaps TRBD1 (5 bases). The TCR originated in a person between 18 and 65 years old who received the Ad26.COV2.S COVID-19 vaccine or a placebo. Sequenced here: peripheral blood, sampled in a trial of Ad26.COV2.S vaccine versus placebo. The chain's CDR3 is CASSLWPTAYEQYF. The CDR3 coding sequence is TGTGCCAGCAGTTTATGGCCGACAGCCTACGAGCAGTACTTC.